The rows below give T cell receptor beta chains drawn from one sample of a study of radiation and T cells in renal cell carcinoma. Assay: immunoSEQ multiplex PCR; the TCRdb copy retains only in-frame clones and omits some. Of tens of thousands of clones listed, approximately 86% are singletons. Sequenced here: blood, sampled from a patient whose treatment included radiotherapy and nephrectomy. The receptors were gathered from a woman between 50 and 59 years old with renal cell carcinoma. The CDR3 runs from the conserved cysteine through the conserved F or W. D genes are given only for firm matches. Expanded clones get a size class; other rows say once, few or many, or leave the size out.

j_gene,abundance,v_gene,d_gene,CDR3nt,CDR3aa
TRBJ2-7,once,TRBV12-5,.,TGTGCTAGTGGTTTAGGTGGTTGGGGTCCCAACGAGCAGTACTTC,CASGLGGWGPNEQYF
TRBJ1-5,.,TRBV5-8,.,TGTGCCAGCAGCTTTCAGGGACGCAATCAGCCCCAGCATTTT,CASSFQGRNQPQHF
TRBJ1-4,.,TRBV4-1,.,TGCGCCAGCAGCCAAGATCGACAGAGCTATGAAAAACTGTTTTTT,CASSQDRQSYEKLFF
TRBJ2-7,.,TRBV4-3,.,TGCGCCAGCAGCCAAGAATGGACAGCCCAGCAGTACTTC,CASSQEWTAQQYF
TRBJ2-7,.,TRBV5-6,.,TGTGCCAGCAGCTATATTCAATCCTACGAGCAGTACTTC,CASSYIQSYEQYF
TRBJ2-3,.,TRBV11-3,TRBD2,TGTGCCAGCAGCTCAGCGGGGGGGCTTTGGGATACGCAGTATTTT,CASSSAGGLWDTQYF
TRBJ1-6,.,TRBV7-2,TRBD1,TGTGCCAGCAGCTTACAGGGGGACGATTCACCCCTCCACTTT,CASSLQGDDSPLHF
TRBJ2-7,.,TRBV7-2,TRBD2,TGTGCCAGCAGCTTATCGGGAGCGGGGACCCTTCTCGAGCAGTACTTC,CASSLSGAGTLLEQYF
TRBJ2-1,.,TRBV10-3,TRBD2,TGTGCCATCGGTAAGCGGGAGGGGTACAATGAGCAGTTCTTC,CAIGKREGYNEQFF
TRBJ1-2,.,TRBV5-5,.,TGTGCCAGCAGCTTGGGGGGGCACACGGACTCTGAGTCGTTC,CASSLGGHTDSESF
TRBJ2-3,few,TRBV29-1,.,TGCAGCGTTTCTGCTGGGGTTAGCACAGATACGCAGTATTTT,CSVSAGVSTDTQYF
TRBJ2-5,.,TRBV11-3,.,TGTGCCAGCAGCCACCAGGACAGTGGAGAGACCCAGTACTTC,CASSHQDSGETQYF
TRBJ1-1,.,TRBV19,.,TGTGCCAGTAGTATAGGGGAGCGGGTCGGGGACACTGAAGCTTTCTTT,CASSIGERVGDTEAFF
TRBJ2-1,.,TRBV4-3,TRBD1,TGCGCCAGCAGCCACGCCACAGGGGATCTGCAGTTCTTC,CASSHATGDLQFF
TRBJ1-3,.,TRBV9,.,TGTGCCAGCAGAAGGGAGGCATCTGGAAACACCATATATTTT,CASRREASGNTIYF
TRBJ2-7,few,TRBV7-9,.,TGTGCCAGCAGCCCGGGCAGGGATTACGAGCAGTACTTC,CASSPGRDYEQYF
TRBJ1-5,.,TRBV19,.,TGTGCCAGTAGTACTTCCCGGGTCTTCAATCAGCCCCAGCATTTT,CASSTSRVFNQPQHF
TRBJ2-7,.,TRBV5-6,TRBD1,TGTGCCAGCAGCAGAACGGGACAGGGCTACGAGCAGTACTTC,CASSRTGQGYEQYF
TRBJ2-5,.,TRBV5-6,TRBD2,TGTGCCAGCAGCCCAGGGGGACTAGCGGGATCGTGGACCCAGTACTTC,CASSPGGLAGSWTQYF
TRBJ2-7,.,TRBV18,TRBD2,TGTGCCAGCTCACCTACCCAGACTAGCTTTTCCTACGAGCAGTACTTC,CASSPTQTSFSYEQYF
TRBJ2-3,.,TRBV2,.,TGTGCCAGCAGGGACGGCTACGACGATACGCAGTATTTT,CASRDGYDDTQYF
TRBJ1-1,.,TRBV9,TRBD1,TGTGCCAGCAGCTCCCGGACAGGGAACACTGAAGCTTTCTTT,CASSSRTGNTEAFF
TRBJ2-1,.,TRBV19,.,TGTGCCAGTAGTATCACCAGGGTTGATGAGCAGTTCTTC,CASSITRVDEQFF
TRBJ2-4,.,TRBV19,TRBD1,TGTGCCAGTAGTGCCACCGGGACAGAAAAAAACATTCAGTACTTC,CASSATGTEKNIQYF
TRBJ2-3,.,TRBV5-1,TRBD2,TGCGCCAGCAGCACGGCGGGACTAGCGGGACCCACTAACACGCAGTATTTT,CASSTAGLAGPTNTQYF
TRBJ2-7,.,TRBV11-2,.,TGTGCCAGCAGCTTAGCCCCGGTGGGGGACGAGCAGTACTTC,CASSLAPVGDEQYF
TRBJ2-2,.,TRBV11-3,.,TGTGCCAGCAGCTCTAGGGTTACCGGGGAGCTGTTTTTT,CASSSRVTGELFF
TRBJ2-3,.,TRBV11-1,TRBD1,TGTGCCAGCAGCTCCAACCGGGACAGTGCGGCAGATACGCAGTATTTT,CASSSNRDSAADTQYF
TRBJ1-2,.,TRBV25-1,.,TGTGCCAGCAGTGGGCAGGGAGGTGGCTACACCTTC,CASSGQGGGYTF
TRBJ1-1,.,TRBV9,.,TGTGCCAGCAGCCCCGGACATTACACTGAAGCTTTCTTT,CASSPGHYTEAFF
TRBJ1-2,.,TRBV5-4,TRBD1,TGTGCCAGCAGCCCCGGACAGGGACAACTATATGGCTACACCTTC,CASSPGQGQLYGYTF
TRBJ2-2,.,TRBV7-2,.,TGTGCCAGCAGCTTCAGTGGACCTAACACCGGGGAGCTGTTTTTT,CASSFSGPNTGELFF
TRBJ1-5,few,TRBV2,.,TGTGCCAGCACGTGGCGGGTCAATCAGCCCCAGCATTTT,CASTWRVNQPQHF
TRBJ2-3,.,TRBV14,TRBD2,TGTGCCAGCAGCCCGCGGGGGGCGGGGGCAGATACGCAGTATTTT,CASSPRGAGADTQYF
TRBJ2-6,.,TRBV18,.,TGTGCCAGCTCACCACCGGAAGGAAGCCAAGGGGCCAACGTCCTGACTTTC,CASSPPEGSQGANVLTF
TRBJ1-3,once,TRBV9,TRBD1,TGTGCCAGCAGCGTATCGACAGGGGAGGGAAACACCATATATTTT,CASSVSTGEGNTIYF
TRBJ1-5,.,TRBV2,TRBD1,TGTGCCAGCAGCTTCCTTGGACAGGGCAATCAGCCCCAGCATTTT,CASSFLGQGNQPQHF
TRBJ2-7,.,TRBV27,.,TGTGCCAGCAGTTATGACGGTGCCTACGAGCAGTACTTC,CASSYDGAYEQYF
TRBJ1-1,.,TRBV7-2,.,TGTGCCAGCAGCTTAGCTTACGGGCGGACTGAAGCTTTCTTT,CASSLAYGRTEAFF
TRBJ2-7,once,TRBV6-6,TRBD2,TGTGCCAGCAGTTACTCGGCGGGGGACGACTCCTACGAGCAGTACTTC,CASSYSAGDDSYEQYF
TRBJ2-7,.,TRBV9,.,TGTGCCAGCAGCGTAGATGGAGCAGGGTTCGGGGAGCAGTACTTC,CASSVDGAGFGEQYF
TRBJ2-6,.,TRBV7-9,.,TGTGCCAGCAGCCCCCCCGCAGTGTCTGGGGCCAACGTCCTGACTTTC,CASSPPAVSGANVLTF
TRBJ1-1,.,TRBV2,.,TGTGCCAGCAGTGAACGGGGCAGTAAAAACACTGAAGCTTTCTTT,CASSERGSKNTEAFF
TRBJ1-3,.,TRBV7-2,.,TGTGCCAGCAGCCGACAGGTAAATATGTGTGCCTCTGGAAACACCATATATTTT,CASSRQVNMCASGNTIYF
TRBJ2-5,.,TRBV11-1,.,TGTGCCAGCAGCGCCAATTTCCGGGAGAGCCAAGAGACCCAGTACTTC,CASSANFRESQETQYF
TRBJ2-1,.,TRBV28,.,TGTGCCAGCAGCTCAATCGATGAGCAGTTCTTC,CASSSIDEQFF
TRBJ2-7,.,TRBV5-5,.,TGTGCCAGCAGTACTGGGCTAGCGTTGTCCTACGAGCAGTACTTC,CASSTGLALSYEQYF
TRBJ1-4,.,TRBV7-9,.,TGTGCCAGCAGCCCCCTGGGGGGGAGGGAAAAACTGTTTTTT,CASSPLGGREKLFF
TRBJ1-5,.,TRBV15,.,TGTGCCACCAGCAGAGAAATCGGGCCGTCGAAGGGTCAGCCCCAGCATTTT,CATSREIGPSKGQPQHF